The 32 T cell receptor beta chains below come from one sample, sequenced in a study of cytomegalovirus exposure and HLA in healthy donors. It was with 60 Vbeta and 13 Jbeta primers that the PCR ran. The data were produced by immunoSEQ multiplex PCR, yet TCRdb's version contains in-frame clones alone and is incomplete. The table includes approximately 100,000 clones, 75% to 90% detected once. Sequences were obtained from PBMCs. These TCRs come from a man under 40 in good health and CMV-seronegative.

This chain connects TRBV5-1 to TRBJ1-4; 7 bases agree with TRBD1. Trimming took 4 bases from V and 7 from J; bases not matched to a gene: 10. This CDR3 contains 15 residues. In germline, CDR1 is SGHRS, CDR2 YFSETQ. Here the CDR3 DNA reads TGCGCCAGCAGCGTACAGGGACAGAGGGGTGAAAAACTGTTTTTT. Protein product: CASSVQGQRGEKLFF.

The chain carries TRBV2 and TRBJ2-1; 9 nucleotides match TRBD1. This CDR3 region has 14 residues. CDR1 and CDR2 from the germline V gene are SNHLY and FYNNEI. The J segment lost 4 bases and the V segment lost 8 bases, leaving 6 bases of the junction unmatched. The DNA for the CDR3 is TGTGCCAGCCTCGACAGGGGGGGTTACAATGAGCAGTTCTTC. Protein: CASLDRGGYNEQFF.

The CDR3 DNA is TGTGCCAGCAGCCAGGACGTTGCGGGACCGTGGTACTTC. As protein: CASSQDVAGPWYF. V usage is TRBV4-2 and J usage is TRBJ2-4; D is perhaps TRBD2 (6 bases). With 3 bases removed from V and 15 bases from J, the gap between germline ends came to 18 bases. Germline V lookup: CDR1 LGHNA, CDR2 YNFKEQ. The CDR3 is made up of 13 amino acids.

The chain recombines TRBV5-6 with TRBJ2-2; 10 nucleotides line up with TRBD1. V shed 2 bases and J 5 bases; nucleotides not matched to a gene: 3. In germline, CDR1 is SGHDT, CDR2 YYEEEE. The CDR3 runs to 15 residues. The CDR3 coding sequence is TGTGCCAGCAGCTTCCCGGGACAGGGGACCGGGGAGCTGTTTTTT. The encoded protein is CASSFPGQGTGELFF. The full variable domain, with the rest looked up from reference TRBV5-6 and TRBJ2-2, is DAGVTQSPTHLIKTRGQQVTLRCSPKSGHDTVSWYQQALGQGPQFIFQYYEEEERQRGNFPDRFSGHQFPNYSSELNVNALLLGDSALYLCASSFPGQGTGELFFGEGSRLTVL.

This sequence joins TRBV5-1 and TRBJ2-3; D might be TRBD2 (6 bases). The CDR3 loop spans 14 amino acids. Trimming shortened V by 4 bases and J by 0 bases, and 9 bases separated the two germline ends. The germline V gene encodes CDR1 SGHRS and CDR2 YFSETQ. This chain's CDR3 is CASSASVSTDTQYF. CDR3 bases: TGCGCCAGCAGCGCTAGCGTGAGCACAGATACGCAGTATTTT. Looking up the rest from reference TRBV5-1 and TRBJ2-3 gives the full variable domain: KAGVTQTPRYLIKTRGQQVTLSCSPISGHRSVSWYQQTPGQGLQFLFEYFSETQRNKGNFPGRFSGRQFSNSRSEMNVSTLELGDSALYLCASSASVSTDTQYFGPGTRLTVL.

The chain carries TRBV13 and TRBJ2-7; 7 bases fit TRBD2. This CDR3 has 13 residues. The trim removed 5 bases at V and 6 bases at J, leaving 7 bases unmatched. CDR1 and CDR2 from the germline V gene are PRHDT and FYEKMQ (reference sequence). Here the CDR3 reads CASSPPGGSEQYF. As DNA, the CDR3 is TGTGCCAGCAGCCCTCCGGGGGGAAGCGAGCAGTACTTC.

J is TRBJ1-2 and V is TRBV4-1; a weak D match, TRBD1 (5 bases). The V and J ends lost 6 bases and 4 bases respectively, with 12 bases between them. The CDR3 is made up of 13 amino acids. Germline-derived CDR1 and CDR2 are MGHRA and YSYEKL. The CDR3 reads CASSRGTSYGYTF. The CDR3 DNA follows: TGCGCCAGCAGTCGCGGGACTTCCTATGGCTACACCTTC.

The CDR3: CASSEPGTSYSYEQYF. The CDR3 nucleotides read TGTGCCAGCAGTGAGCCAGGGACTAGTTACTCCTACGAGCAGTACTTC. The chain has TRBV2 and TRBJ2-5; 8 bases are shared with TRBD2. The DNA end is a closer match to TRBJ2-7, so the J assignment may be wrong. CDR1 and CDR2 (germline): SNHLY, FYNNEI. There are 16 residues in the CDR3.

The CDR3 region is CASSRTSGGNTDTQYF. In DNA, the CDR3 is TGTGCCAGTAGTAGGACTAGCGGGGGTAACACAGATACGCAGTATTTT. V and J are TRBV19 and TRBJ2-3; 13 nucleotides match TRBD2. The ends lost 4 bases at V and 2 bases at J; junction bases unmatched: 3. The CDR3 consists of 16 residues. The germline V gene has CDR1 LNHDA and CDR2 SQIVND (reference sequence).

This rearrangement joins TRBV20-1 to TRBJ2-7, with 7 bases aligning to TRBD1. The junction had 1 base not matched to a gene; V was cut back by 4 bases and J by 4 bases. This CDR3 has 11 residues. The germline V gene has CDR1 DFQATT and CDR2 SNEGSKA (reference sequence). CDR3 DNA sequence: TGCAGTGCTAAGACAGGGTACGAGCAGTACTTC. This sequence encodes CSAKTGYEQYF.

The gene calls are TRBV27 and TRBJ2-7; 8 bases agree with TRBD1. The CDR3 covers 15 residues. V lost 2 bases and J lost 2; bases outside the gene matches: 5. The germline V gene encodes CDR1 MNHEY and CDR2 SMNVEV (reference sequence). CDR3: CASSLGRGRTYEQYF. DNA of the CDR3: TGTGCCAGCAGTTTAGGCAGGGGGCGCACCTACGAGCAGTACTTC.

This chain connects TRBV20-1 to TRBJ2-7; a weak D match, TRBD2 (6 bases). V lost 6 bases to trimming and J lost 6 bases, with 9 bases between them. Looked up from germline, CDR1 is DFQATT and CDR2 is SNEGSKA (reference sequence). The CDR3 is 10 amino acids. The chain's CDR3 is CSARRVEQYF. The CDR3 DNA is TGCAGTGCGCGGAGGGTCGAGCAGTACTTC.

J is TRBJ1-6 and V is TRBV30, with no clear D. CDR3 size: 14 residues. V was clipped by 4 bases and J by 4 bases, with 11 bases between them. Germline V CDR1 and CDR2: GTSNPN, SVGIG (reference sequence). The CDR3 sequence is CAWKGEGYNSPLHF. The CDR3 nucleotides are TGTGCCTGGAAGGGAGAAGGTTATAATTCACCCCTCCACTTT. Based on the CDR3 plus reference TRBV30 and TRBJ1-6, the full variable domain is SQTIHQWPATLVQPVGSPLSLECTVEGTSNPNLYWYRQAAGRGLQLLFYSVGIGQISSEVPQNLSASRPQDRQFILSSKKLLLSDSGFYLCAWKGEGYNSPLHFGNGTRLTVT.

This clone was seen only once. The rearrangement uses TRBV6-1 and TRBJ2-3; possibly TRBD1 for D (5 bases). Germline values: CDR1 MNHNS, CDR2 SASEGT. The CDR3 covers 10 residues. V shed 8 bases and J shed 8 bases, with 8 bases lying between them. The CDR3 sequence: CASARGTQYF. DNA for the CDR3: TGTGCCAGCGCTAGGGGTACGCAGTATTTT.

The rearrangement uses TRBV5-1 and TRBJ1-3, with D hard to call. V shed 2 bases and J shed 0 bases, with 3 bases lying between them. CDR1 and CDR2 (germline): SGHRS, YFSETQ. The CDR3 is 13 amino acids. The chain's CDR3 is CASSFHSGNTIYF. The CDR3 DNA reads TGCGCCAGCAGCTTCCACTCTGGAAACACCATATATTTT.

This clone was observed a handful of times. The chain carries TRBV27 and TRBJ2-2, with 7 bases lining up with TRBD2. The CDR3 runs to 20 residues. Germline CDR1 MNHEY, CDR2 SMNVEV (reference sequence). The junction had 20 bases not matched to a gene; V was cut back by 5 bases and J by 2 bases. CDR3 nucleotide sequence: TGTGCCAGCAGTCAAAGAGCTCCGGGACTACCTATGATAAACACCGGGGAGCTGTTTTTT. This translates into CASSQRAPGLPMINTGELFF.

J is TRBJ1-5 and V is TRBV12-5, with 7 positions matching TRBD1. From germline, CDR1 is LGHNT and CDR2 FRNRAP. V trimming: 6 bases; J trimming: 2 bases; junction bases outside the gene matches: 4. The CDR3 contains 14 residues. The CDR3 region is CASGTGQGNQPQHF. CDR3 nucleotide sequence: TGTGCTAGTGGCACCGGACAGGGCAATCAGCCCCAGCATTTT.

The chain links TRBV4-1 to TRBJ2-7; 9 positions match TRBD1. V shed 0 bases and J 3 bases; nucleotides not matched to a gene: 9. Germline V gene sequence: CDR1 MGHRA, CDR2 YSYEKL. The CDR3 runs to 17 residues. CDR3 sequence (DNA): TGCGCCAGCAGCCAAGAAACCGGGACAGGGCAGATCTACGAGCAGTACTTC. It codes for CASSQETGTGQIYEQYF.

This chain joins TRBV10-1 and TRBJ2-1; TRBD1 is a possible D gene (6 bases). Germline CDR1 WNHNN, CDR2 SYGVQD (reference sequence). The CDR3 consists of 16 residues. V was trimmed by 8 bases and J by 0 bases, leaving 17 bases between them. The CDR3 here is CASSARGMSSYNEQFF. In DNA, the CDR3 is TGCGCCAGCTCTGCGAGGGGGATGAGCTCCTACAATGAGCAGTTCTTC.

This chain links TRBV15 with TRBJ2-5, with D unresolved. The CDR3 has 13 amino acids. Looked up from germline, CDR1 is LNHNV and CDR2 is YYDKDF (reference sequence). Trimming shortened V by 5 bases and J by 13 bases, and 20 bases separated the two germline ends. The CDR3 DNA reads TGTGCCACCAGCCCCGACTCCCGGGTCTCCCCGTACTTC. This encodes CATSPDSRVSPYF.

A note on this clone: One junction end does not reproduce the germline sequence, and a read error may be involved. The V call is TRBV28, the J call TRBJ1-1, with a weak D call TRBD1 (5 bases). Germline values: CDR1 MDHEN, CDR2 SYDVKM. This CDR3 is 14 amino acids long. The CDR3: CASTLGVGGAEAFF. CDR3 DNA sequence: TGTGCCAGCACTTTAGGGGTGGGCGGGGCTGAAGCTTTCTTT.

The chain couples TRBV2 to TRBJ1-2; 8 bases line up with TRBD1. The CDR3 runs to 17 residues. Germline V CDR1 and CDR2: SNHLY, FYNNEI. The V and J ends lost 2 bases and 7 bases, in that order; junction bases with no gene match: 15. The CDR3 nucleotides read TGTGCCAGCAGTGAACGTTTTATCGGCAGGGGGCCGGGTGGCTACACCTTC. Translation: CASSERFIGRGPGGYTF. Variable domain in full (rest from reference TRBV2 and TRBJ1-2): EPEVTQTPSHQVTQMGQEVILRCVPISNHLYFYWYRQILGQKVEFLVSFYNNEISEKSEIFDDQFSVERPDGSNFTLKIRSTKLEDSAMYFCASSERFIGRGPGGYTFGSGTRLTVV.

The rearrangement uses TRBV6-4 and TRBJ2-2; 8 nucleotides agree with TRBD1. The CDR3 has 17 residues. The V and J ends lost 7 bases and 4 bases, in that order; junction bases with no gene match: 14. Germline V gives CDR1 MRHNA, CDR2 SNTAGT. CDR3 protein: CASTTIPTGAGTGELFF. The CDR3 DNA is TGTGCCAGCACCACCATCCCGACAGGGGCGGGCACCGGGGAGCTGTTTTTT.

The V call is TRBV28, the J call TRBJ1-1, with TRBD1 matching 7 bases. The germline V gene has CDR1 MDHEN and CDR2 SYDVKM. Trimming removed 2 bases from V and 3 bases from J; junction bases left unmatched: 6. The CDR3 spans 15 residues. The CDR3 DNA reads TGTGCCAGCAGTTTAGGGGGACAGATCTACACTGAAGCTTTCTTT. It translates to CASSLGGQIYTEAFF.

This clone was observed a single time. The CDR3 DNA is TGTGCCAGCAGCCCGCGGGGACAGGGGGCCTACGAGCAGTACTTC. This encodes CASSPRGQGAYEQYF. The V gene is TRBV7-8, the J gene TRBJ2-7; 11 bases agree with TRBD1. CDR3 length: 15 residues. The germline CDR1 and CDR2 sequences are SGHVS and FQNEAQ. V shed 5 bases, J shed 2 bases, and the junction held 5 bases outside the gene matches.

The chain carries TRBV28 and TRBJ1-1; 8 bases fit TRBD1. V shed 6 bases and J 4 bases; nucleotides not matched to a gene: 7. CDR3 size: 14 residues. Per germline, CDR1 MDHEN and CDR2 SYDVKM. CDR3 sequence (DNA): TGTGCCAGCAGAGGACAGGGCCGGAGCACTGAAGCTTTCTTT. Encoded protein: CASRGQGRSTEAFF. The whole variable domain, filled in from reference TRBV28 and TRBJ1-1, reads DVKVTQSSRYLVKRTGEKVFLECVQDMDHENMFWYRQDPGLGLRLIYFSYDVKMKEKGDIPEGYSVSREKKERFSLILESASTNQTSMYLCASRGQGRSTEAFFGQGTRLTVV.

The chain joins TRBV6-1 to TRBJ2-1; weak D call: TRBD2 (6 bases). V lost 7 bases and J 9 bases, leaving 16 bases between the germline ends. The CDR3 contains 13 residues. From germline, CDR1 is MNHNS and CDR2 SASEGT. The CDR3: CASTPDGGSEQFF. In nucleotides, the CDR3 is TGTGCCAGCACCCCAGACGGGGGAAGTGAGCAGTTCTTC.

A single count supports this clone. V is TRBV29-1 and J is TRBJ2-3; TRBD1 is a possible D gene (7 bases). This CDR3 has 16 amino acids. The ends were cut back, 4 bases at V and 1 base at J, with 18 bases in the middle. The germline V gene encodes CDR1 SQVTM and CDR2 ANQGSEA. The CDR3 DNA reads as TGCAGCGTTGGGGGGCAGGGGGGTATCGGCACAGATACGCAGTATTTT. Protein: CSVGGQGGIGTDTQYF.

The CDR3 DNA sequence: TGTGCCAGCAGCGCCAGGGGGGTGCGGGCCCAGTACTTC. This codes for CASSARGVRAQYF. V is TRBV5-4 and J is TRBJ2-5, with a possible D match to TRBD1 (7 bases). CDR3 length: 13 amino acids. Germline CDR1 is SGHNT and CDR2 is YYREEE (reference sequence). The V end was cut by 4 bases, the J end by 9 bases, with 16 bases between.

A few counts support this clone. J is TRBJ1-1 and V is TRBV7-3; 9 nucleotides agree with TRBD1. Germline V gives CDR1 SGHTA, CDR2 FQGTGA. J gave up 8 bases and V 6 bases, and 7 bases lay outside the gene matches. The CDR3 covers 13 residues. CDR3 nucleotide sequence: TGTGCCAGCAGTTACAGGGGGCTTGGAGAAGCTTTCTTT. Residues: CASSYRGLGEAFF.

J is TRBJ2-1 and V is TRBV15; TRBD2 agrees at 16 bases. The CDR3 length is 16 residues. In germline, CDR1 is LNHNV, CDR2 YYDKDF (reference sequence). V shed 3 bases, J shed 10 bases, and the junction held 6 bases outside the gene matches. Here the CDR3 DNA reads TGTGCCACCAGCAGGGGGGGACTAGCGGGGGGGTGGGAGCAGTTCTTC. It yields the protein CATSRGGLAGGWEQFF.

The genes are TRBV4-1 and TRBJ1-6, with D unresolved. This CDR3 has 18 amino acids. In germline, CDR1 is MGHRA, CDR2 YSYEKL. The V end lost 1 base, the J end lost 0 bases, and 13 bases lay between the germline ends. CDR3: CASSQVWPTTSYNSPLHF. The CDR3 DNA follows: TGCGCCAGCAGCCAAGTCTGGCCCACTACCTCCTATAATTCACCCCTCCACTTT.